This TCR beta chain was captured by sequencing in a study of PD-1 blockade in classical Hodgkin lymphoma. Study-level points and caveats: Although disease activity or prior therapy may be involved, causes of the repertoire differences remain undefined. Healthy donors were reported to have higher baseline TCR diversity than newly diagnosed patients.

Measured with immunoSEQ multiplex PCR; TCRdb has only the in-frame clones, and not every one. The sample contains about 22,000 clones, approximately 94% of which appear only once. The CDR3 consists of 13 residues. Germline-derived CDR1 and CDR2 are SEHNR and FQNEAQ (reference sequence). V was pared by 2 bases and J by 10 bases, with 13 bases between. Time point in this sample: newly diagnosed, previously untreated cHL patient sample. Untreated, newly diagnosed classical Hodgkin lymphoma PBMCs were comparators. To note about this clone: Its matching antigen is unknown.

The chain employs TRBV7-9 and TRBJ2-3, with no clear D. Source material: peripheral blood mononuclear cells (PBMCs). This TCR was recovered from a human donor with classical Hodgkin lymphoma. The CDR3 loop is CASSLPPGSAQYF. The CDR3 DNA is TGTGCCAGCAGCTTACCCCCGGGCTCGGCGCAGTATTTT.